These 24 T cell receptor beta chains were all obtained from the same sample, sequenced in a study of blood T cell repertoires in COVID-19. Libraries were prepared by immunoSEQ multiplex PCR; TCRdb keeps only in-frame clonotypes and omits some of them. The data contain 40,000 to 55,000 clones, 89% of them singletons. Sequencing used peripheral blood. Receptors were obtained from a woman of 80 years or more with acute or convalescent COVID-19.

J is TRBJ2-3 and V is TRBV6-2 or TRBV6-3; D is ambiguous. Trimming cost V 2 bases and J 0 bases, with 12 bases left between them. CDR3 length: 16 amino acids. Germline CDR1 is MNHEY and CDR2 is SVGEGT. The CDR3 here is CASSYPTVTSTDTQYF. In nucleotides, the CDR3 is TGTGCCAGCAGTTACCCGACTGTGACTAGCACAGATACGCAGTATTTT.

This clone was seen only once. The chain links TRBV5-1 to TRBJ2-2; maybe TRBD1 (6 bases). Germline V gene data show CDR1 as SGHRS and CDR2 as YFSETQ. Trimming took 7 bases from V and 1 from J, leaving 8 bases between them. The CDR3 extends over 13 amino acids. The CDR3 here is CASRGGNTGELFF. In DNA, the CDR3 is TGCGCCAGCCGAGGGGGGAACACCGGGGAGCTGTTTTTT.

The chain is built from TRBV3-1 (or the pseudogene TRBV3-2) and TRBJ1-2, with 9 nucleotides matching TRBD1. CDR1 and CDR2 (germline): LGHDT, YNNKEL (reference sequence). V lost 0 bases, J lost 7 bases, and 6 bases stayed unmatched. CDR3 length: 15 residues. This chain's CDR3 is CASSQDGQGLGGYTF. CDR3 in DNA: TGTGCCAGCAGCCAAGACGGACAGGGGCTCGGTGGCTACACCTTC.

The chain uses TRBV2 and TRBJ2-3; D not certain. The V gene's germline CDR1 is SNHLY and CDR2 FYNNEI. Trimming took 3 bases from V and 1 from J, leaving 11 bases between them. CDR3 length: 15 residues. The CDR3 sequence is CASSDDLTGTDTQYF. CDR3 bases: TGTGCCAGCAGTGACGACCTGACTGGCACAGATACGCAGTATTTT.

Only a few counts were recorded for this clone. The genes are TRBV3-1 (or the pseudogene TRBV3-2) and TRBJ2-5; 9 bases agree with TRBD1. The CDR3 runs 17 residues. CDR1 and CDR2 from the germline V gene are LGHDT and YNNKEL (reference sequence). V lost 3 bases, J lost 4 bases, and 12 bases stayed unmatched. CDR3 in amino acids: CASSHRYRDRVRETQYF. CDR3 DNA: TGTGCCAGCAGCCATCGATACCGGGACAGGGTAAGAGAGACCCAGTACTTC.

The V call is TRBV2, the J call TRBJ1-1; D is unresolved. CDR3 size: 13 residues. The V gene lost 6 bases and the J gene lost 0 bases, with 8 bases spanning the gap. Germline CDR1 and CDR2: SNHLY and FYNNEI. The CDR3 DNA follows: TGTGCCAGCAGAGCCTTATTGAACACTGAAGCTTTCTTT. Residues: CASRALLNTEAFF.

The chain is built from TRBV5-1 and TRBJ2-2; 7 positions match TRBD2. Per the germline V gene, CDR1 is SGHRS and CDR2 is YFSETQ. There are 15 residues in the CDR3. Trimming at V came to 4 bases and at J to 5 bases, leaving 8 bases not matched to a gene. CDR3 sequence: CASSPQELATGELFF. The CDR3 region has the DNA TGCGCCAGCAGCCCCCAGGAACTAGCGACCGGGGAGCTGTTTTTT.

V gene TRBV7-9 combines with J gene TRBJ1-1; 7 bases map to TRBD1. The trim removed 5 bases at V and 2 bases at J, leaving 5 bases unmatched. There are 14 residues in the CDR3. Germline V gene data show CDR1 as SEHNR and CDR2 as FQNEAQ (reference sequence). The CDR3, as DNA: TGTGCCAGCAGCGAGGGGACAGTTAACACTGAAGCTTTCTTT. It translates to CASSEGTVNTEAFF.

This rearrangement joins TRBV5-5 to TRBJ2-5, with 13 nucleotides matching TRBD2. Germline V lookup: CDR1 SGHKS, CDR2 YYEKEE (reference sequence). This CDR3 comprises 15 residues. V was pared by 7 bases and J by 4 bases, with 7 bases of the junction left unmatched. CDR3 DNA sequence: TGTGCCAGCGGGACGACTAGCGGGGGGAGAGAGACCCAGTACTTC. Translation gives CASGTTSGGRETQYF.

A few counts support this clone. J is TRBJ2-7 and V is TRBV6-1; TRBD2 aligns across 7 bases. This CDR3 region has 14 residues. CDR1 is MNHNS and CDR2 is SASEGT in the germline V gene. V shed 5 bases, J shed 1 base, and the junction held 5 bases outside the gene matches. The CDR3 is CASSYGGESYEQYF. For the CDR3, the DNA is TGTGCCAGCAGTTATGGGGGGGAGTCCTACGAGCAGTACTTC.

The chain carries TRBV5-6 and TRBJ2-2; 7 bases map to TRBD2. Trimming took 6 bases from V and 5 from J; bases not matched to a gene: 13. The CDR3 is made up of 16 amino acids. CDR1 SGHDT and CDR2 YYEEEE come from the germline V gene. Here the CDR3 reads CASTLRREVGTGELFF. In nucleotides, the CDR3 is TGTGCCAGCACCCTCCGACGGGAGGTGGGGACCGGGGAGCTGTTTTTT.

CDR3 protein: CATSDPDYNEQFF. As DNA, the CDR3 is TGTGCCACCAGTGATCCAGATTACAATGAGCAGTTCTTC. The rearrangement links TRBV24-1 to TRBJ2-1; no clear D gene. The V end was cut by 3 bases, the J end by 4 bases, with 6 bases between. Germline CDR1 is KGHDR and CDR2 is SFDVKD. This CDR3 contains 13 residues.

The V gene is TRBV2, the J gene TRBJ2-1; 9 bases line up with TRBD2. Germline CDR1 reads SNHLY; CDR2 reads FYNNEI. This CDR3 is built from 15 residues. Losses at the gene ends were 6 bases for V and 1 base for J; bases not matched to a gene: 4. As DNA, the CDR3 is TGTGCCAGCAGCGCTCTAGCGGGATCCTACAATGAGCAGTTCTTC. Translated, it gives CASSALAGSYNEQFF. Drawing the rest from reference TRBV2 and TRBJ2-1, the complete variable domain is EPEVTQTPSHQVTQMGQEVILRCVPISNHLYFYWYRQILGQKVEFLVSFYNNEISEKSEIFDDQFSVERPDGSNFTLKIRSTKLEDSAMYFCASSALAGSYNEQFFGPGTRLTVL.

Only a few counts were recorded for this clone. The rearrangement uses TRBV30 and TRBJ2-1, with 14 bases matching TRBD2. The CDR3 consists of 14 residues. Germline loops: CDR1 GTSNPN, CDR2 SVGIG (reference sequence). V trimming: 1 base; J trimming: 13 bases; junction bases outside the gene matches: 6. The CDR3 spells CAWSGTSGGSFQFF. For the CDR3, the DNA is TGTGCCTGGAGTGGGACTAGCGGGGGGTCCTTCCAGTTCTTC.

The chain combines TRBV4-1 with TRBJ1-1, with D tentatively TRBD1 (6 bases). Germline CDR1 reads MGHRA; CDR2 reads YSYEKL. The CDR3 is 15 amino acids. Trimming removed 1 base at V and 5 bases at J, with 14 bases between. The DNA for the CDR3 is TGCGCCAGCAGCCAAGTGAGGGGGGGACCGACTGAAGCTTTCTTT. This codes for CASSQVRGGPTEAFF.

The J gene is TRBJ2-3, the V gene TRBV6-5, with 7 bases fitting TRBD2. The junction had 3 bases not matched to a gene; V was cut back by 2 bases and J by 4 bases. The germline CDR1 and CDR2 sequences are MNHEY and SVGAGI. There are 14 residues in the CDR3. Here the CDR3 DNA reads TGTGCCAGCAGTTACCCGGGGAGGGCAGATACGCAGTATTTT. It translates to CASSYPGRADTQYF.

The chain has TRBV29-1 and TRBJ2-1, with 10 bases matching TRBD1. Germline CDR1 is SQVTM and CDR2 is ANQGSEA. The V and J ends lost 4 bases and 4 bases, in that order; junction bases with no gene match: 4. This CDR3 is built from 14 residues. The CDR3 reads CSVAGTGVYNEQFF. The CDR3 bases are TGCAGCGTTGCCGGGACAGGGGTTTACAATGAGCAGTTCTTC.

V is TRBV19 and J is TRBJ2-2, with TRBD2 matching 7 bases. The CDR3 runs to 13 residues. Per the germline V gene, CDR1 is LNHDA and CDR2 is SQIVND (reference sequence). Trimming removed 11 bases from V and 7 bases from J; junction bases left unmatched: 10. The CDR3 sequence is CASWGGTGGELFF. CDR3 nucleotides: TGTGCCTCCTGGGGAGGGACTGGCGGGGAGCTGTTTTTT.

This clone is a singleton in its sample. The chain carries TRBV19 and TRBJ1-4; TRBD1 agrees at 7 bases. Unmatched junction bases numbered 8, after V lost 6 bases and J lost 7 bases. Germline V CDR1 and CDR2: LNHDA, SQIVND (reference sequence). This CDR3 region has 14 residues. In DNA, the CDR3 is TGTGCCAGTAGACCCGACAGGGCCAGTGAAAAACTGTTTTTT. Protein sequence: CASRPDRASEKLFF. Complete variable domain (other parts from reference TRBV19 and TRBJ1-4): DGGITQSPKYLFRKEGQNVTLSCEQNLNHDAMYWYRQDPGQGLRLIYYSQIVNDFQKGDIAEGYSVSREKKESFPLTVTSAQKNPTAFYLCASRPDRASEKLFFGSGTQLSVL.

The J gene is TRBJ1-2, the V gene TRBV21-1; TRBD1 reflects the table's D call only, with no check against the DNA. TRBV21-1 is noted as a pseudogene. The CDR3 spans 15 residues. Written as DNA, the CDR3 is TGTGCCAGCAGCAGATGGACAGGGATCGGCTATGGCTACACCTTC. It yields the protein CASSRWTGIGYGYTF.

This chain uses TRBV11-2 with TRBJ2-5; 12 nucleotides match TRBD2. The CDR3 loop spans 15 amino acids. CDR1 is SGHAT, CDR2 FQNNGV, per germline. J gave up 2 bases and V 6 bases, and 4 bases lay outside the gene matches. CDR3 amino acids: CASSSLAGGQETQYF. For the CDR3, the DNA is TGTGCCAGCAGTTCACTAGCGGGGGGACAAGAGACCCAGTACTTC.

This chain joins TRBV27 and TRBJ1-4; D perhaps matches TRBD1 (6 bases). Germline assignment: CDR1 MNHEY and CDR2 SMNVEV (reference sequence). There are 14 residues in the CDR3. V was pared by 5 bases and J by 7 bases, with 14 bases between. In nucleotides, the CDR3 is TGTGCCAGCAGTACACAGGGTTGGAGTGAAAAACTGTTTTTT. Its protein product is CASSTQGWSEKLFF.

This sequence joins TRBV3-1 (or the pseudogene TRBV3-2) and TRBJ2-2, with 10 bases aligning to TRBD1. CDR1 is LGHDT, CDR2 YNNKEL, per germline (reference sequence). V gave up 4 bases and J gave up 6 bases; unmatched junction bases: 5. CDR3 length: 15 residues. DNA for the CDR3: TGTGCCAGCAGCCCCCGGGACAGGGGTGCCGGGGAGCTGTTTTTT. It codes for CASSPRDRGAGELFF.

The V gene is TRBV2, the J gene TRBJ2-3; 7 bases agree with TRBD1. The CDR3 spans 13 residues. Trimming took 6 bases from V and 6 from J; bases not matched to a gene: 6. Germline V gene data show CDR1 as SNHLY and CDR2 as FYNNEI. The CDR3 protein is CASRPDRWDTQYF. CDR3 sequence (DNA): TGTGCCAGCAGACCGGACAGGTGGGATACGCAGTATTTT.